This TCR beta chain was recorded in a study of blood T cell repertoires in COVID-19. Whole-study context: Nucleic acid was either cDNA or gDNA, and it came from T cells, B-cell-depleted T cells, or PBMCs.

V dropped 0 bases and J dropped 9 bases, with 13 bases sitting between them. Germline CDR1 is SGHTS and CDR2 is YDEGEE. CDR3 length equals 14 residues. Study processing details: The assay estimated nucleated cells by amplifying reference gene primers. Produced via immunoSEQ multiplex PCR; TCRdb's table is partial and in-frame only. For V, J and clone size, that table is used; D and trimming come from the DNA. The table includes about 200,000 clones, less than 85% detected once. Source material: peripheral blood. The chain couples TRBV5-8 to TRBJ1-5; D possibly corresponds to TRBD1 (5 bases). The TCR was taken from a woman in her sixties or seventies with acute or convalescent COVID-19. CDR3 amino acids: CASSLEGQGRPQHF. The CDR3 bases are TGTGCCAGCAGCTTGGAGGGGCAGGGCCGGCCCCAGCATTTT.